One sample yielded the 4 T cell receptor beta chains listed below, sequenced in a study of T cells in women clearing cervical HPV infection. Some clones are missing from TCRdb's copy, which holds only in-frame ones; the method was immunoSEQ multiplex PCR. The sample features under 35,000 clones, with around 18% in its top ten. Sequenced sample: blood buffy coat. The source is a woman aged 18-69 years with a cervical HPV16 infection that either progressed to CIN3+ or cleared (not recorded which).

Worth noting for this clone: The read falls 3 residues short of the CDR3 end, and the missing part is taken from the germline J gene. The chain is built from TRBV5-1 and TRBJ2-7; 8 nucleotides agree with TRBD2. The CDR3 spans 17 residues. Looked up from germline, CDR1 is SGHRS and CDR2 is YFSETQ. V dropped 6 bases and J dropped 3; count of bases not matched to a gene: 17. The CDR3 sequence is CASTNGLATGRGYEQYF. The DNA read from the CDR3 is TGCGCCAGCACGAATGGACTAGCAACCGGGAGGGGCTACGAG.

Points on this clone: From the germline J gene comes the end of the CDR3, since the read stops 3 residues before it. The genes are TRBV20-1 and TRBJ2-4, with 9 bases lining up with TRBD1. Germline values: CDR1 DFQATT, CDR2 SNEGSKA (reference sequence). V lost 7 bases, J lost 1 base, and 5 bases stayed unmatched. The CDR3 has 14 amino acids. The CDR3 bases that were read are TGCAGTGAAGGGGACAGGGTGGCCAAAAACATT. Amino acid sequence: CSEGDRVAKNI. In full, the CDR3 reads CSEGDRVAKNIQYF.

As concerns this clone: With the read ending 3 residues before the CDR3 end, the germline J gene is used to fill in that end. This chain links TRBV5-6 with TRBJ2-3, with 10 nucleotides matching TRBD1. The CDR3 is 15 amino acids. Germline values: CDR1 SGHDT, CDR2 YYEEEE. The CDR3 DNA, read in part, is TGTGCCAGCAGCTCCCGGGACAGGGGCCAAGAGACG. It translates to CASSSRDRGQET. The whole CDR3 is CASSSRDRGQETQYF.

As concerns this clone: The CDR3 is cut off 3 residues early in the read; its end comes from the germline J gene. J is TRBJ2-7 and V is TRBV20-1, with 9 bases identical to TRBD1. CDR1 and CDR2 (germline): DFQATT, SNEGSKA (reference sequence). V trimming: 3 bases; J trimming: 4 bases; junction bases outside the gene matches: 4. The CDR3 is 13 residues long. The covered CDR3 bases are TGCAGTGCTAGGGGGGACAGGGAATACGAG. Amino acids: CSARGDREYE. The CDR3 in full is CSARGDREYEQYF.